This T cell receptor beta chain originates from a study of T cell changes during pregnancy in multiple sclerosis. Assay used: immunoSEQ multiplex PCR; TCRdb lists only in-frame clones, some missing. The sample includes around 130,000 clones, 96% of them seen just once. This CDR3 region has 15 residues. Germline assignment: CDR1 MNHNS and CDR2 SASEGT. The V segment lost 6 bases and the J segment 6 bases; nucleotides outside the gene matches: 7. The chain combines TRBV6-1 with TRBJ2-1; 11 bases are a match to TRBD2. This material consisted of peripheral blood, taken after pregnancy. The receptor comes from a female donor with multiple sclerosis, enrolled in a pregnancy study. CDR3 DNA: TGTGCCAGCAGGCTAGCGGGAGGCAAAGCCAATGAGCAGTTCTTC. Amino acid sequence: CASRLAGGKANEQFF.